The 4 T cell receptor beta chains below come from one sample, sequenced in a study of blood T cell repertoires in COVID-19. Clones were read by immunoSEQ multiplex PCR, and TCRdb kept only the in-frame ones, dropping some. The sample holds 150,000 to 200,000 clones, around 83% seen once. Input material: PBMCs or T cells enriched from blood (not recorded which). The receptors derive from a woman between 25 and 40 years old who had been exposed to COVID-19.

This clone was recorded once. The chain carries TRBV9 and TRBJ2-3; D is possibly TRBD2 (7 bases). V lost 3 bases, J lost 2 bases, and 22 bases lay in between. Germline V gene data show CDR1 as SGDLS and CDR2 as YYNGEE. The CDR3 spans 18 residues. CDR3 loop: CASSAEWGGARYTDTQYF. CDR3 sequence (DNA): TGTGCCAGCAGCGCCGAATGGGGGGGGGCCCGGTACACAGATACGCAGTATTTT.

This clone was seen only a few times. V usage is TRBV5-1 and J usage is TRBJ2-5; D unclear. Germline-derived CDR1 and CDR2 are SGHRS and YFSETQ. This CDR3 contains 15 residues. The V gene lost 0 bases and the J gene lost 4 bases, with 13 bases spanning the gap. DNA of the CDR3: TGCGCCAGCAGCTTGGAGCCAGGCACTGGAGAGACCCAGTACTTC. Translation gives CASSLEPGTGETQYF.

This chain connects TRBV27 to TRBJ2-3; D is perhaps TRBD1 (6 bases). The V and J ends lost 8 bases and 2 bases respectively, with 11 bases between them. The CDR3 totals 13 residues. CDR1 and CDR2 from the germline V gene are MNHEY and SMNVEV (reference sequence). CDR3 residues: CASGQTNTDTQYF. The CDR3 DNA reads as TGTGCCAGCGGACAGACAAACACAGATACGCAGTATTTT.

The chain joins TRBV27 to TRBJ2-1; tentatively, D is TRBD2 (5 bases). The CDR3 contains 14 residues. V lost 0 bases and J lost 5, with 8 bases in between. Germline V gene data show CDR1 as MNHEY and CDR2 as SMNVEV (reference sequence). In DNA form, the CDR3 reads TGTGCCAGCAGTTTATCCGACTATCACAATGAGCAGTTCTTC. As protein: CASSLSDYHNEQFF.